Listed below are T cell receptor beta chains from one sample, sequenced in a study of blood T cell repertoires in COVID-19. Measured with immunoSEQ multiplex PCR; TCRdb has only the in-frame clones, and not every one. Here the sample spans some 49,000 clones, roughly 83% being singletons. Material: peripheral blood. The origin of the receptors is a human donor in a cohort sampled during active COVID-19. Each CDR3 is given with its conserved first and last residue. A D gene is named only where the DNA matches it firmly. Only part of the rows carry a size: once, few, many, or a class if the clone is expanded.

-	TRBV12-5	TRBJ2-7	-	CASGPLQGRGEDEQYF
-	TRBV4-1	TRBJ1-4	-	CASSRFGDRNEKLFF
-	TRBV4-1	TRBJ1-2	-	CASSPVSRGSGYTF
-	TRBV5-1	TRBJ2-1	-	CASSFQTSSNEQFF
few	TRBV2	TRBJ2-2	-	CASSEPSWELFF
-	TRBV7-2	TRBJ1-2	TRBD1	CASSPRTGDTYGYTF
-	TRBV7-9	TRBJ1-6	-	CASSTPGTYNSPLHF
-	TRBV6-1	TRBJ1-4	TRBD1	CASSGQTGATNEKLFF
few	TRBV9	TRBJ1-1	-	CASSVLSPGTEAFF
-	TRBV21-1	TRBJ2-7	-	CASSKEGKAQGHEQYF
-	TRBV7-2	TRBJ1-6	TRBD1	CASSLRTGGRGTLHF
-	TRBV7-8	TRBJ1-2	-	CASSLVAGEANYGYTF
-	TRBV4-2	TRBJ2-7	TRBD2	CASSQPGLAGAPYEQYF
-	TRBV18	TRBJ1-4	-	CASSPQGGVEKLFF
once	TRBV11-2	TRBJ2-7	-	CASSISAGVEQYF
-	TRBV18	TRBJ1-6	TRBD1	CASTTTRDSLNSPLHF
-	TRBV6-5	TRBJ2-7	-	CASSYVSSYEQYF
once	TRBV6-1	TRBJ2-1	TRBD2	CASSEAPSSGGKNEQFF